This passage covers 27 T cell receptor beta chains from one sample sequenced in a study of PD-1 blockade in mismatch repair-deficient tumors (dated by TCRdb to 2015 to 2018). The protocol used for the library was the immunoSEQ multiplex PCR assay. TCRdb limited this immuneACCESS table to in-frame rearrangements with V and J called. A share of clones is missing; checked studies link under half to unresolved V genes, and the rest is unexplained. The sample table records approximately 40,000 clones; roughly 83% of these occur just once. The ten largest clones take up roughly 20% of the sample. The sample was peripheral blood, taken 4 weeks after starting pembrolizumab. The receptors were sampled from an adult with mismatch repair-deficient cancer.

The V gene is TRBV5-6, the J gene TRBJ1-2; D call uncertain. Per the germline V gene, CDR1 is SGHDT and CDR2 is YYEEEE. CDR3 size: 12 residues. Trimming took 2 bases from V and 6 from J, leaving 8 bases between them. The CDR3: CASSFLGDGYTF. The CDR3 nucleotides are TGTGCCAGCAGCTTTCTTGGTGATGGCTACACCTTC.

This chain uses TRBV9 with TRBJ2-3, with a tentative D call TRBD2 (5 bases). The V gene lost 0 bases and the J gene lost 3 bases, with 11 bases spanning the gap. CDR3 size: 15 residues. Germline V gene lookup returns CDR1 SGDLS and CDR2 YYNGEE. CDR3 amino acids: CASSVGGVSTDTQYF. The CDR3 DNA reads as TGTGCCAGCAGCGTAGGGGGAGTTAGTACAGATACGCAGTATTTT.

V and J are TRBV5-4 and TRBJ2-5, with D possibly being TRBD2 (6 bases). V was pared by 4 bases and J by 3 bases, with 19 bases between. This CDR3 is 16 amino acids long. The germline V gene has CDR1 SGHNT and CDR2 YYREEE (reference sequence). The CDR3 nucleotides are TGTGCCAGCAGCGCCCCGACTAGAGCCGGTAAAGAGACCCAGTACTTC. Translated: CASSAPTRAGKETQYF. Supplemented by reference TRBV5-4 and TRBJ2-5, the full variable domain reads ETGVTQSPTHLIKTRGQQVTLRCSSQSGHNTVSWYQQALGQGPQFIFQYYREEENGRGNFPPRFSGLQFPNYSSELNVNALELDDSALYLCASSAPTRAGKETQYFGPGTRLLVL.

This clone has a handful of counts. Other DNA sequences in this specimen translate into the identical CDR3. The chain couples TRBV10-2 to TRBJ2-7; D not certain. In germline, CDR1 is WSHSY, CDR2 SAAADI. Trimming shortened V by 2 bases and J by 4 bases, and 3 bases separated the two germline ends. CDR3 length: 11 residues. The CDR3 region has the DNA TGCGCCAGCAGTGAGACGTACGAGCAGTACTTC. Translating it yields CASSETYEQYF.

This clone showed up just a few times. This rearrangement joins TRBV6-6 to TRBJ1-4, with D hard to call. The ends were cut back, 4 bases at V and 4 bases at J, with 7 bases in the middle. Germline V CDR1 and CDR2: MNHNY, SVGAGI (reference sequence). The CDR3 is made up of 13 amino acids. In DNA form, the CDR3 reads TGTGCCAGCAGTTCGAGTTATAATGAAAAACTGTTTTTT. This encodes CASSSSYNEKLFF.

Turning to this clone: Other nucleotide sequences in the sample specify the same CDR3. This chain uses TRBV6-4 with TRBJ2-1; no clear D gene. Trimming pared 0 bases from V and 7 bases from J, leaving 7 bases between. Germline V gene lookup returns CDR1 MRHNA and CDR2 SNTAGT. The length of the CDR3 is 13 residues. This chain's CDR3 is CASSDSDRNEQFF. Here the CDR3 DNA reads TGTGCCAGCAGTGACTCGGATCGGAATGAGCAGTTCTTC.

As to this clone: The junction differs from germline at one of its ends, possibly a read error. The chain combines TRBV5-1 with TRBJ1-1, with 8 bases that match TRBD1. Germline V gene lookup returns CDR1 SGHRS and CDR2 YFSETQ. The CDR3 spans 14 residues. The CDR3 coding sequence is TGCGCCAGCAACTTGGGGACAGGGAACACTGAAGCTTTCTTT. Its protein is CASNLGTGNTEAFF.

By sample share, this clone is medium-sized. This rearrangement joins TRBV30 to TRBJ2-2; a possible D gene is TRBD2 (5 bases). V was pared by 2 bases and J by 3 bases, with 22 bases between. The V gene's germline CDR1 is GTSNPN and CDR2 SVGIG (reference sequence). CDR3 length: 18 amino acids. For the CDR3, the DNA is TGTGCCTGGAGTCTTTTGTACGCACGGGGTGCGGACACCGGGGAGCTGTTTTTT. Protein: CAWSLLYARGADTGELFF.

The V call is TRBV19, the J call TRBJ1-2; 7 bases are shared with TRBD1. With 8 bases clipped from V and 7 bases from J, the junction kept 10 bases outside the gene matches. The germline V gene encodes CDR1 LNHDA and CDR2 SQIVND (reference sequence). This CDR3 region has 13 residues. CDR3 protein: CASAPQGTGGYTF. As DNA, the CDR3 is TGTGCCAGTGCACCACAGGGGACGGGTGGCTACACCTTC.

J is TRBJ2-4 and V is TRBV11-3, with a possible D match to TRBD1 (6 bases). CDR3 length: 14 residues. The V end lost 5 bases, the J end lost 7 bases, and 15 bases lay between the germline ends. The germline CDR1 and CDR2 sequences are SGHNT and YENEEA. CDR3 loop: CASSDRDTHNIQYF. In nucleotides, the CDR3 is TGTGCCAGCAGCGATAGGGACACGCATAACATTCAGTACTTC.

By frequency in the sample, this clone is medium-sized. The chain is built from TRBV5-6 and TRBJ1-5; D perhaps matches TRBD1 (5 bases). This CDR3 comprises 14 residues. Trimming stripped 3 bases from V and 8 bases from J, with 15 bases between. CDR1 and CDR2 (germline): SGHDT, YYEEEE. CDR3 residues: CASSYQGLRKPQHF. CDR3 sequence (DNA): TGTGCCAGCAGCTACCAGGGACTGCGGAAGCCCCAGCATTTT.

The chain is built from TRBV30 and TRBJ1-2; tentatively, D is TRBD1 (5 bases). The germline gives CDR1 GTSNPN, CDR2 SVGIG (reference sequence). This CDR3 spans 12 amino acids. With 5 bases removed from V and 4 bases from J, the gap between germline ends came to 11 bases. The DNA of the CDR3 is TGTGCCTGGGGAGGGGATAGCTATGGCTACACCTTC. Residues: CAWGGDSYGYTF.

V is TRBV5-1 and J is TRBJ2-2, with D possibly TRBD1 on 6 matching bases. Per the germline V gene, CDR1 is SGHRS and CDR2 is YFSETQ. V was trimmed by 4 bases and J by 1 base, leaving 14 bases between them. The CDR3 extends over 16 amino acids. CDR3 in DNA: TGCGCCAGCAGCCTAGGGATAGGGGGGAACACCGGGGAGCTGTTTTTT. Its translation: CASSLGIGGNTGELFF.

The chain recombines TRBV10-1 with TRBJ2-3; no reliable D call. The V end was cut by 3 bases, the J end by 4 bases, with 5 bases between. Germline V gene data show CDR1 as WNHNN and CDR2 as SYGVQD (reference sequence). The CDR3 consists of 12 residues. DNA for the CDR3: TGCGCCAGCAGTGATTGGGCAGATACGCAGTATTTT. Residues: CASSDWADTQYF.

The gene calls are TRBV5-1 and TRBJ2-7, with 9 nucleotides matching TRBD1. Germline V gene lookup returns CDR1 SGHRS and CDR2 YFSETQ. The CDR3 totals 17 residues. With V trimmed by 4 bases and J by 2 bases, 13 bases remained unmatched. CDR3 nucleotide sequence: TGCGCCAGCAGCCCACTACCATCCGGGACAGGGACCTACGAGCAGTACTTC. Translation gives CASSPLPSGTGTYEQYF.

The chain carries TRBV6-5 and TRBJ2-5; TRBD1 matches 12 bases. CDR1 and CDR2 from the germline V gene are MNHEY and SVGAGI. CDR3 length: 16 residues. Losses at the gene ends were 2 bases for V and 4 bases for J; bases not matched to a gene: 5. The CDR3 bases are TGTGCCAGCAGTTACCTCGGGACAGGGGGCAGAGAGACCCAGTACTTC. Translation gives CASSYLGTGGRETQYF.

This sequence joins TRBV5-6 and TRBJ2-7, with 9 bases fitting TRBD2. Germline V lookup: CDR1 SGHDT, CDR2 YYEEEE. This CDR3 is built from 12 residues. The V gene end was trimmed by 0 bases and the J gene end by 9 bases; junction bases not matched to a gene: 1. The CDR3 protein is CASSLGSGRQYF. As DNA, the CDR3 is TGTGCCAGCAGCTTGGGTAGCGGGAGGCAGTACTTC.

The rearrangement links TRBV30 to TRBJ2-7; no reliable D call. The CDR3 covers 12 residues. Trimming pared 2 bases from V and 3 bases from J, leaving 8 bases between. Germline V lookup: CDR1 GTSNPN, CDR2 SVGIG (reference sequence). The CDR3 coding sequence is TGTGCCTGGAGTTCGTCCGGCTACGAGCAGTACTTC. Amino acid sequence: CAWSSSGYEQYF.

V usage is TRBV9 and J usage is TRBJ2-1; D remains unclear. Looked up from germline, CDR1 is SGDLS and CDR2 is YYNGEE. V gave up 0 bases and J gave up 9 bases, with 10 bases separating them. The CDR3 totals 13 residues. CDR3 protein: CASSVGGKSEQFF. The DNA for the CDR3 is TGTGCCAGCAGCGTAGGAGGAAAGTCTGAGCAGTTCTTC.

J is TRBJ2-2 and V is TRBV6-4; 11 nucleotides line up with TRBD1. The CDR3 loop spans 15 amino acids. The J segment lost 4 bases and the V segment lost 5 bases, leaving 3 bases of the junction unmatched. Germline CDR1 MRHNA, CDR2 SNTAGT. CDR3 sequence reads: CASSTGTGGTGELFF. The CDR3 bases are TGTGCCAGCAGTACCGGGACAGGGGGCACCGGGGAGCTGTTTTTT.

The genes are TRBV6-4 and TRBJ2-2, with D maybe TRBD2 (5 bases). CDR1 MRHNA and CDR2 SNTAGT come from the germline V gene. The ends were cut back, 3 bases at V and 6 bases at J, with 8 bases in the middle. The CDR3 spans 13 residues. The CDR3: CASSEGSAGELFF. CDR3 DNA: TGTGCCAGCAGTGAGGGTAGCGCCGGGGAGCTGTTTTTT.

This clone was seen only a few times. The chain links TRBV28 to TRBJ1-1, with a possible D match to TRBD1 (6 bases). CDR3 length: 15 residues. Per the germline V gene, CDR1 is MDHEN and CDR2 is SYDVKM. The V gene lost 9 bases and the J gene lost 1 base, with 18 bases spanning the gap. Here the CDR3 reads CASRSRGPQNTEAFF. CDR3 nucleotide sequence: TGTGCCAGTCGGTCCAGGGGACCCCAGAACACTGAAGCTTTCTTT.

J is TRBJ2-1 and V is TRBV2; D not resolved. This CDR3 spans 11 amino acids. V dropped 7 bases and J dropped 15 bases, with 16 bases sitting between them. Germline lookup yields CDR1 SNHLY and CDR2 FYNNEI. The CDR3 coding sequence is TGTGCCAGCATCGAGCAGGCGGCAGGGTTCTTC. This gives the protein CASIEQAAGFF.

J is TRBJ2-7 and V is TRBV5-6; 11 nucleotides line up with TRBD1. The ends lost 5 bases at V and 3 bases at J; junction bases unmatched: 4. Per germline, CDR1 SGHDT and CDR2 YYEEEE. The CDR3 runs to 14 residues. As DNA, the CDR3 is TGTGCCAGCAGTACCGGGACAGGGGGCTACGAGCAGTACTTC. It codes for CASSTGTGGYEQYF.

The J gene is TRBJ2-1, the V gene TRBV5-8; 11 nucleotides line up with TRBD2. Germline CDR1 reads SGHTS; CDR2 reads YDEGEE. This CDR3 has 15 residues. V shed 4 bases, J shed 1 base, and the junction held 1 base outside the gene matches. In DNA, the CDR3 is TGTGCCAGCAGCGTAGCGGGAGGGTCCTACAATGAGCAGTTCTTC. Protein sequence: CASSVAGGSYNEQFF. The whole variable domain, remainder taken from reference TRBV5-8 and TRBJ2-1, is EAGVTQSPTHLIKTRGQQATLRCSPISGHTSVYWYQQALGLGLQFLLWYDEGEERNRGNFPPRFSGRQFPNYSSELNVNALELEDSALYLCASSVAGGSYNEQFFGPGTRLTVL.

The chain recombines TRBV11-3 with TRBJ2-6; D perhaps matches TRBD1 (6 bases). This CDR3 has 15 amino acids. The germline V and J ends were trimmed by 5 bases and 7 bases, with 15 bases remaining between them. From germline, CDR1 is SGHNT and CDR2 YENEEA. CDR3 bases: TGTGCCAGCAGCCCTGGGGGCATAGGAGCCAACGTCCTGACTTTC. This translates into CASSPGGIGANVLTF.

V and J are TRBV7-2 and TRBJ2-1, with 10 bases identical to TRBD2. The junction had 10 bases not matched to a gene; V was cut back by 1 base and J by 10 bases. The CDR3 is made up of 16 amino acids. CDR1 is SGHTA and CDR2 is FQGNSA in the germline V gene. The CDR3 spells CASSLVGLAWTGEQFF. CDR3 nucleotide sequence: TGTGCCAGCAGCTTAGTGGGACTAGCGTGGACAGGGGAGCAGTTCTTC.